This T cell receptor beta chain originates from a study of blood T cell repertoires in COVID-19. The data were produced by immunoSEQ multiplex PCR, yet TCRdb's version contains in-frame clones alone and is incomplete. This table has 110,000 to 150,000 clones, approximately 88% appearing once. The V end was cut by 2 bases, the J end by 0 bases, with 14 bases between. The germline V gene encodes CDR1 LNHDA and CDR2 SQIVND (reference sequence). There are 17 residues in the CDR3. This clone appeared a single time. This sequence was found in a woman aged 50 to 65 with acute or convalescent COVID-19. This rearrangement joins TRBV19 to TRBJ1-3, with D possibly TRBD1 on 6 matching bases. What was sequenced was peripheral blood. CDR3: CASSIRGTLSSGNTIYF. DNA of the CDR3: TGTGCCAGTAGTATAAGGGGGACACTGAGCTCTGGAAACACCATATATTTT.